The 24 T cell receptor beta chains below all came from one sample that was sequenced in a study of T cells in Graves' hyperthyroidism and ophthalmopathy. Researchers amplified the TCR beta CDR3 regions from RNA transcripts. RT-PCR in the first round (using the HTBI primer set) targeted the TCR CDR3. TCRdb ran MiXCR on the multiplex PCR reads and lists one entry per CDR3 protein. The sample records about 500,000 distinct CDR3 sequences, approximately 48% being singletons. The material sequenced was peripheral blood or thyroid tissue (not recorded which). These receptors all come from an adult woman with Graves' disease, either hyperthyroidism or ophthalmopathy (not recorded which).

The sample holds many counts of this clonotype. The J gene is TRBJ2-5, the V gene TRBV19; no reliable D call. The germline CDR1 and CDR2 sequences are LNHDA and SQIVND (reference sequence). V was trimmed by 3 bases and J by 2 bases, leaving 7 bases between them. The CDR3 is 13 residues long. CDR3 DNA sequence: TGTGCCAGTAGTATGGGGTTTCAAGAGACCCAGTACTTC. Amino acid sequence: CASSMGFQETQYF.

The sample holds many counts of this clonotype. The chain has TRBV12-3 or TRBV12-4 and TRBJ2-5; D is tentatively TRBD1 or TRBD2 (7 bases each). V lost 4 bases and J lost 5, with 14 bases in between. CDR3 length equals 14 residues. CDR3 loop: CASSSQGRGETQYF. The CDR3 DNA reads as TGTGCCAGCAGTTCACAGGGGAGGGGGGAGACCCAGTACTTC.

The CDR3 region is CASSLLTGIERGYTF. In nucleotides, the CDR3 is TGTGCCAGCAGCCTGCTGACTGGGATCGAAAGGGGCTACACCTTC. The chain joins TRBV7-9 to TRBJ1-2, with no clear D. Per germline, CDR1 SEHNR and CDR2 FQNEAQ (reference sequence). The CDR3 is made up of 15 amino acids. V was shortened by 5 bases and J by 8 bases, with 21 bases between the two germline ends.

This clonotype was counted at least ten times. The V call is TRBV7-6, the J call TRBJ2-2; 8 bases line up with TRBD2. V lost 5 bases, J lost 4 bases, and 15 bases stayed unmatched. CDR1 is SGHVS, CDR2 FNYEAQ, per germline. There are 18 residues in the CDR3. CDR3 bases: TGTGCCAGCAGCCCCCGCGTAGGAAGCGGGAGTGGCACCGGGGAGCTGTTTTTT. Translation: CASSPRVGSGSGTGELFF. The entire variable domain, with the rest obtained from reference TRBV7-6 and TRBJ2-2, is as follows: GAGVSQSPRYKVTKRGQDVALRCDPISGHVSLYWYRQALGQGPEFLTYFNYEAQQDKSGLPNDRFSAERPEGSISTLTIQRTEQRDSAMYRCASSPRVGSGSGTGELFFGEGSRLTVL.

This clonotype has just a few counts. The chain has TRBV7-2 and TRBJ1-2; D is ambiguous. The V gene lost 7 bases and the J gene lost 8 bases, with 11 bases spanning the gap. This CDR3 contains 11 residues. Germline lookup yields CDR1 SGHTA and CDR2 FQGNSA. This chain's CDR3 is CASTDFLGYTF. CDR3 sequence (DNA): TGTGCCAGCACGGACTTCTTGGGCTACACCTTC.

This chain joins TRBV14 and TRBJ2-7; D is unresolved. Germline V gives CDR1 SGHDN, CDR2 FVKESK. Trimming removed 5 bases at V and 3 bases at J, with 8 bases between. This CDR3 comprises 12 residues. DNA for the CDR3: TGTGCCAGCAGCAAGGACCACTACGAGCAGTACTTC. Protein sequence: CASSKDHYEQYF.

This chain connects TRBV4-1 to TRBJ1-1; D not certain. Trimming cost V 2 bases and J 4 bases, with 20 bases left between them. The CDR3 extends over 17 amino acids. Germline CDR1 and CDR2: MGHRA and YSYEKL. In nucleotides, the CDR3 is TGCGCCAGCAGCCAATGGCACTGGAGTGTTGGTGGCACTGAAGCTTTCTTT. It translates to CASSQWHWSVGGTEAFF.

This clonotype was picked up a small number of times. The chain couples TRBV6-5 to TRBJ1-6; D is perhaps TRBD1 (5 bases). V gave up 3 bases and J gave up 8 bases, with 14 bases separating them. This CDR3 contains 15 residues. CDR1 and CDR2 from the germline V gene are MNHEY and SVGAGI. In DNA, the CDR3 is TGTGCCAGCAGTTATCTCCGGCAGGGCGATTCACCCCTCCACTTT. Protein sequence: CASSYLRQGDSPLHF.

The rearrangement uses TRBV29-1 and TRBJ1-2; maybe TRBD1 (6 bases). Germline V gene data show CDR1 as SQVTM and CDR2 as ANQGSEA. The V end lost 5 bases, the J end lost 6 bases, and 22 bases lay between the germline ends. This CDR3 is 15 amino acids long. CDR3 residues: CSVLWDTSGDDGYTF. The CDR3 DNA reads TGCAGCGTTCTCTGGGACACTTCCGGGGACGATGGCTACACCTTC.

The chain recombines TRBV2 with TRBJ1-6, with D possibly being TRBD1 (6 bases). CDR1 and CDR2 from the germline V gene are SNHLY and FYNNEI. The CDR3 covers 14 residues. V dropped 8 bases and J dropped 6 bases, with 14 bases sitting between them. The chain's CDR3 is CASGGEGGNSPLHF. Here the CDR3 DNA reads TGTGCCAGCGGAGGAGAAGGGGGTAATTCACCCCTCCACTTT.

CDR3 nucleotides: TGTGCCATCAGTGACCCAACAGGAGCCTACGAGCAGTACTTC. Its translation: CAISDPTGAYEQYF. J is TRBJ2-7 and V is TRBV10-3; the D gene is possibly TRBD1 (5 bases). The germline V gene has CDR1 ENHRY and CDR2 SYGVKD. CDR3 length: 14 amino acids. With 3 bases removed from V and 2 bases from J, the gap between germline ends came to 11 bases.

This clonotype was found a few times. The V gene is TRBV3-1, the J gene TRBJ2-5, with 10 bases aligning to TRBD2. The CDR3 has 16 residues. The V segment lost 4 bases and the J segment 3 bases; nucleotides outside the gene matches: 8. Germline assignment: CDR1 LGHDT and CDR2 YNNKEL (reference sequence). The CDR3 loop reads CASSPGGLAGEETQYF. CDR3 coding DNA: TGTGCCAGCAGCCCTGGGGGGCTAGCGGGAGAAGAGACCCAGTACTTC.

The J gene is TRBJ2-5, the V gene TRBV6-5; no clear D. V was trimmed by 0 bases and J by 4 bases, leaving 9 bases between them. Germline V gene lookup returns CDR1 MNHEY and CDR2 SVGAGI. The CDR3 extends over 14 amino acids. CDR3 DNA: TGTGCCAGCAGTTACTCTCCCCTTACAGAGACCCAGTACTTC. Translation: CASSYSPLTETQYF.

The V gene is TRBV10-3, the J gene TRBJ2-7; 8 bases map to TRBD2. There are 15 residues in the CDR3. V shed 6 bases and J 6 bases; nucleotides not matched to a gene: 13. Germline V gives CDR1 ENHRY, CDR2 SYGVKD. CDR3 loop: CAISDSGSGTAEQYF. The CDR3 nucleotides are TGTGCCATCAGCGACTCAGGTAGCGGGACGGCCGAGCAGTACTTC.

This clonotype has ten or more counts. This sequence joins TRBV6-2 or TRBV6-3 and TRBJ2-5; the D is unclear. CDR3 length equals 12 residues. Deletions cut 7 bases from V and 3 bases from J, with 9 bases between. CDR1 is MNHEY, CDR2 SVGEGT, per germline. CDR3 DNA sequence: TGTGCCAGCATGACGGGTAAAGAGACCCAGTACTTC. Its translation is CASMTGKETQYF.

This clonotype turned up a few times. V and J are TRBV18 and TRBJ1-1; D is ambiguous. Trimming took 5 bases from V and 0 from J, leaving 13 bases between them. The CDR3 is made up of 15 amino acids. Germline CDR1 KGHSH, CDR2 LQKENI. The CDR3 loop is CASSTNTDMNTEAFF. CDR3 DNA sequence: TGTGCCAGCTCAACCAACACGGATATGAACACTGAAGCTTTCTTT.

This clonotype has ten or more counts. This chain links TRBV2 with TRBJ1-1; D call uncertain. V gave up 7 bases and J gave up 3 bases, with 12 bases separating them. The germline CDR1 and CDR2 sequences are SNHLY and FYNNEI. The CDR3 totals 13 residues. The CDR3 DNA reads TGTGCCAGCACAAACTCTAGGGACACTGAAGCTTTCTTT. Protein sequence: CASTNSRDTEAFF. The full variable domain, its missing parts supplied by reference TRBV2 and TRBJ1-1, is EPEVTQTPSHQVTQMGQEVILRCVPISNHLYFYWYRQILGQKVEFLVSFYNNEISEKSEIFDDQFSVERPDGSNFTLKIRSTKLEDSAMYFCASTNSRDTEAFFGQGTRLTVV.

This clonotype has at least ten counts. The chain joins TRBV14 to TRBJ1-5; D ambiguous. Germline V CDR1 and CDR2: SGHDN, FVKESK. CDR3 length: 13 residues. Trimming took off 1 base at V and 6 bases at J, with 7 bases between the two ends. The CDR3 loop reads CASSQGEGQPQHF. The CDR3, as DNA: TGTGCCAGCAGCCAAGGGGAAGGTCAGCCCCAGCATTTT.

This clonotype was seen at least ten times. The CDR3 loop reads CASSIPFAGNQPQHF. The CDR3 DNA follows: TGTGCCAGTAGTATCCCTTTTGCTGGTAATCAGCCCCAGCATTTT. This rearrangement joins TRBV19 to TRBJ1-5; D ambiguous. CDR1 LNHDA and CDR2 SQIVND come from the germline V gene (reference sequence). Trimming took off 3 bases at V and 4 bases at J, with 13 bases between the two ends. This CDR3 region has 15 residues.

As regards this clonotype: Possible read error: a much larger clone is one base away. This chain uses TRBV20-1 with TRBJ2-7; TRBD2 agrees at 7 bases. CDR1 and CDR2 (germline): DFQATT, SNEGSKA (reference sequence). There are 13 residues in the CDR3. The chain's CDR3 is CSAREGGDYEQHF. Here the CDR3 DNA reads TGCAGTGCTAGAGAGGGAGGGGACTACGAGCAGCACTTC.

The chain recombines TRBV7-2 with TRBJ1-2; D call uncertain. V was shortened by 6 bases and J by 6 bases, with 11 bases between the two germline ends. The length of the CDR3 is 12 residues. CDR1 is SGHTA and CDR2 is FQGNSA in the germline V gene. The CDR3 DNA reads TGTGCCAGCAGGGTTCTGGACGATGGCTACACCTTC. This encodes CASRVLDDGYTF.

The rearrangement links TRBV7-9 to TRBJ1-1, with 9 nucleotides matching TRBD1. Germline lookup yields CDR1 SEHNR and CDR2 FQNEAQ (reference sequence). The J segment lost 1 base and the V segment lost 3 bases, leaving 3 bases of the junction unmatched. This CDR3 spans 15 amino acids. This CDR3 is CASSFADRGNTEAFF. As DNA, the CDR3 is TGTGCCAGCAGCTTCGCGGACAGGGGGAACACTGAAGCTTTCTTT.

Of note for this clonotype: This sequence may be a read error, since a much larger clone differs from it by one base. CDR3 coding DNA: TGTGCCAGCAGCCCAGCAGGACAGGGGGCGGGCGGGGAGCTGTTTTTT. It encodes CASSPAGQGAGGELFF. The chain joins TRBV7-9 to TRBJ2-2, with 11 positions matching TRBD1. The germline V gene has CDR1 SEHNR and CDR2 FQNEAQ (reference sequence). The J segment lost 7 bases and the V segment lost 5 bases, leaving 9 bases of the junction unmatched. The CDR3 contains 16 residues.

This clonotype was detected ten times or more. This sequence joins TRBV5-4 and TRBJ1-6; weak D call: TRBD1 (6 bases). V lost 6 bases and J 9 bases, leaving 16 bases between the germline ends. Germline CDR1 SGHNT, CDR2 YYREEE (reference sequence). CDR3 size: 14 residues. CDR3 residues: CASTMGGPSSPLHF. DNA of the CDR3: TGTGCCAGCACTATGGGGGGCCCTAGTTCACCCCTCCACTTT.